These T cell receptor beta chains were read from a single sample in a study of T-cell reconstitution after alpha-beta-depleted transplantation in children. TCRdb itself ran the PCR reads through MiXCR, one entry per CDR3 protein. The table has more than 7,500 distinct CDR3 sequences, approximately 15% seen once. The material sequenced was PBMCs, mostly from graft donor cells, taken 60 days after TCRalphabeta/CD19-depleted stem cell transplant. These receptors all come from a male patient between 5 and 17 years old who had a stem cell transplant for acute lymphoblastic leukemia, so the T cells may come from the graft donor. Both conserved end residues are part of each CDR3. The D gene is left open where the match is weak. Some rows mark clone size as missing; the rest say once, few, many or name a class of expanded clone.

abundance: many
v_gene: TRBV5-1
d_gene: -
j_gene: TRBJ1-5
CDR3aa: CASSLDFDQPQHF
CDR3nt: TGCGCCAGCAGCTTGGACTTTGATCAGCCCCAGCATTTT

abundance: many
v_gene: TRBV6-2/TRBV6-3
d_gene: -
j_gene: TRBJ2-7
CDR3aa: CASSLRGRSGEQYF
CDR3nt: TGTGCCAGCAGTCTGCGGGGCAGATCTGGGGAGCAGTACTTC

abundance: many
v_gene: TRBV7-9
d_gene: -
j_gene: TRBJ1-4
CDR3aa: CASSRVAGDEKLFF
CDR3nt: TGTGCCAGCAGCCGGGTGGCGGGGGACGAAAAACTGTTTTTT

abundance: many
v_gene: TRBV20-1
d_gene: TRBD2
j_gene: TRBJ2-4
CDR3aa: CSSYGGGPFIQYF
CDR3nt: TGCAGTTCATACGGGGGGGGGCCATTCATTCAGTACTTC

abundance: medium-sized
v_gene: TRBV5-1
d_gene: -
j_gene: TRBJ2-1
CDR3aa: CASSLVGDEQFF
CDR3nt: TGCGCCAGCAGCTTGGTGGGGGATGAGCAGTTCTTC

abundance: many
v_gene: TRBV18
d_gene: -
j_gene: TRBJ1-1
CDR3aa: CASSPGQMNTEAFF
CDR3nt: TGTGCCAGCTCACCCGGACAGATGAACACTGAAGCTTTCTTT

abundance: -
v_gene: TRBV10-3
d_gene: TRBD1
j_gene: TRBJ1-5
CDR3aa: CAISPSGQQFYSNQPQHF
CDR3nt: TGTGCCATCAGCCCCTCGGGACAGCAATTTTATAGCAATCAGCCCCAGCATTTT

abundance: medium-sized
v_gene: TRBV27
d_gene: -
j_gene: TRBJ2-5
CDR3aa: CASSIAGGVTETQYF
CDR3nt: TGTGCCAGCAGCATCGCAGGGGGGGTCACAGAGACCCAGTACTTC

abundance: many
v_gene: TRBV19
d_gene: TRBD1
j_gene: TRBJ1-2
CDR3aa: CASTKSGGPYGYTF
CDR3nt: TGTGCCAGTACTAAGTCAGGGGGACCTTATGGCTACACCTTC

abundance: many
v_gene: TRBV12-3/TRBV12-4
d_gene: -
j_gene: TRBJ2-2
CDR3aa: CATRYLNTGELFF
CDR3nt: TGTGCCACCCGATACTTGAACACCGGGGAGCTGTTTTTT